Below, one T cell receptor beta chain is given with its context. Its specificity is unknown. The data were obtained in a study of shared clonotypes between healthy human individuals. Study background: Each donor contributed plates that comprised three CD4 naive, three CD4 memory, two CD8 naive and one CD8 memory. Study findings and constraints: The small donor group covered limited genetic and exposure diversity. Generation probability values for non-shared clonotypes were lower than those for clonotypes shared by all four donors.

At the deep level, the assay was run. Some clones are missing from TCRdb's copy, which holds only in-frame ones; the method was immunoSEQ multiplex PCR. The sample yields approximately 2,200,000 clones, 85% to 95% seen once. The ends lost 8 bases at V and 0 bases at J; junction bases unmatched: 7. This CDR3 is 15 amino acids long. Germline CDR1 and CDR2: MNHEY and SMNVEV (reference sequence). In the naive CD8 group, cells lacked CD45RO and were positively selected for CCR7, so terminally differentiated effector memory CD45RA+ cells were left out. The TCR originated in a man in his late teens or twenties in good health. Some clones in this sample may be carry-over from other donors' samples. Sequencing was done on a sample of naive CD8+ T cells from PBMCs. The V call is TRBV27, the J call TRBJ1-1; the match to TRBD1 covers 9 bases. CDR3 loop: CASSRYRGLNTEAFF. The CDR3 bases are TGTGCCAGCTCTAGGTACAGGGGGCTGAACACTGAAGCTTTCTTT.